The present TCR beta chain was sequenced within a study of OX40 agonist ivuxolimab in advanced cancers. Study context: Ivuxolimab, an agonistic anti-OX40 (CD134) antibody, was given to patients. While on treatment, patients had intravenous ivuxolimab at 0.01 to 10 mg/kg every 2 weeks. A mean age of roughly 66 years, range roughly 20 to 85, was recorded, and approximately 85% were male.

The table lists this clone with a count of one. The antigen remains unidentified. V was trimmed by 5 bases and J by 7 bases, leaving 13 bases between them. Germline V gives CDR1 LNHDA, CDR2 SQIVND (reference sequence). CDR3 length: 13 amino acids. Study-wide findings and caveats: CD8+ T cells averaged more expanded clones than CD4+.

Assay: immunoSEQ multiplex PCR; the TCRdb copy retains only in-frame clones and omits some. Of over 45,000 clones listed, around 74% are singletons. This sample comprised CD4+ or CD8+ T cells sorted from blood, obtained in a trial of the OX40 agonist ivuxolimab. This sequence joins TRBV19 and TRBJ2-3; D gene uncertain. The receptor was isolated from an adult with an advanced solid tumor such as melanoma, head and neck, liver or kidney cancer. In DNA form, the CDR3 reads TGTGCCAGTAGTGCAACTCTTCTTAATACGCAGTATTTT. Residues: CASSATLLNTQYF.